The T cell receptor beta chain under discussion was sequenced for a study of OX40 agonist ivuxolimab in advanced cancers. CDR1 and CDR2 from the germline V gene are SGDLS and YYNGEE. After removal of 2 bases from V and 1 base from J, the junction contained 3 bases not matched to a gene. This CDR3 has 16 residues. This clone has ten or more counts. Its target is unknown. Study-wide findings and caveats: Both blood CD4+ and CD8+ T cells showed clonal growth by week 6 at 0.1 to 3.0 mg/kg.

Using immunoSEQ multiplex PCR, the repertoire was profiled, and TCRdb retains in-frame clones only, with some absent. The table has 65,000 to 90,000 clones, about 87% seen once. The genes are TRBV9 and TRBJ1-1, with TRBD1 matching 12 bases. The sample consisted of CD4+ or CD8+ T cells sorted from blood, taken in a trial of the OX40 agonist ivuxolimab. The sequence came from an adult with an advanced solid tumor such as melanoma, head and neck, liver or kidney cancer. CDR3 sequence (DNA): TGTGCCAGCAGCGTCGGGGACAGGGGGCAGAACACTGAAGCTTTCTTT. Its translation: CASSVGDRGQNTEAFF. The full variable domain, with the rest looked up from reference TRBV9 and TRBJ1-1, is DSGVTQTPKHLITATGQRVTLRCSPRSGDLSVYWYQQSLDQGLQFLIQYYNGEERAKGNILERFSAQQFPDLHSELNLSSLELGDSALYFCASSVGDRGQNTEAFFGQGTRLTVV.